The present entry profiles one TCR beta chain with its context. Germline-derived CDR1 and CDR2 are SGHVT and SQSDAQ. Trimming removed 4 bases from V and 10 bases from J, with 14 bases in between. The CDR3 runs 13 residues. Treatment reported: preoperative locoregional IRX-2 cytokine immunotherapy. Patients received preoperative, locoregional IRX-2 cytokine immunotherapy in a phase Ib study. Profiling relied on immunoSEQ multiplex PCR, and the TCRdb table lists in-frame clones only, not all of them. The sample contains more than 3,000 clones, 69% of which appear only once. These data belong to a study of preoperative IRX-2 immunotherapy in early breast cancer.

Material: tumor tissue, obtained before IRX-2 immunotherapy. This chain joins TRBV7-4 and TRBJ1-5, with a weak D call TRBD1 (5 bases). The TCR was taken from a human donor with breast cancer. DNA for the CDR3: TGTGCCAGCAGCTCGGACACCGGATCACCCCAGCATTTT. Its translation: CASSSDTGSPQHF. The full variable domain, rest sourced from reference TRBV7-4 and TRBJ1-5, is GAGVSQSPRYKVAKRGRDVALRCDSISGHVTLYWYRQTLGQGSEVLTYSQSDAQRDKSGRPSGRFSAERPERSVSTLKIQRTEQGDSAVYLCASSSDTGSPQHFGDGTRLSIL.